A selection of T cell receptor beta chains follows, all from one sample in a study of T cells in Graves' hyperthyroidism and ophthalmopathy. TCRdb passed the multiplex PCR reads through MiXCR, listing each CDR3 protein once. The sample gives 300,000 to 450,000 distinct CDR3 sequences, about 14% of which show up once; 9.5% to 11% is in the top ten. Sequencing was done on a sample of blood. Receptors were obtained from a woman between 55 and 75 years old with Graves' hyperthyroidism. Both conserved end residues are part of each CDR3. The D gene is left open where the match is weak. Expanded clones get a size class; other rows say once, few or many, or leave the size out.

D gene: NA
V gene: TRBV7-3
clone size: few
J gene: TRBJ1-1
CDR3 DNA: TGTGCCAGCAGCCCTACCGGGCAGCCGAACACTGAAGCTTTCTTT
CDR3 protein: CASSPTGQPNTEAFF

D gene: NA
V gene: TRBV12-3/TRBV12-4
clone size: NA
J gene: TRBJ2-3
CDR3 DNA: TGTGCCAGCAGTTCCCCTGTGGGGGGACCCACAGATACGCAGTATTTT
CDR3 protein: CASSSPVGGPTDTQYF

D gene: NA
V gene: TRBV20-1
clone size: many
J gene: TRBJ1-1
CDR3 DNA: TGCAGTGCTAGGGGTGGGACTGAAGCTTTCTTT
CDR3 protein: CSARGGTEAFF

D gene: NA
V gene: TRBV29-1
clone size: NA
J gene: TRBJ2-5
CDR3 DNA: TGCAGCGTTGAATTCGGCGAGACCCAGTACTTC
CDR3 protein: CSVEFGETQYF

D gene: TRBD2
V gene: TRBV4-1
clone size: NA
J gene: TRBJ2-3
CDR3 DNA: TGCGCCAGCAGCCAAGAGTGGGCGGGAGGATCAGATACGCAGTATTTT
CDR3 protein: CASSQEWAGGSDTQYF

D gene: TRBD2
V gene: TRBV24-1
clone size: many
J gene: TRBJ2-1
CDR3 DNA: TGTGCCACCAGTGACCCGAGGAGCGGGAGGACCTACAATGAGCAGTTCTTC
CDR3 protein: CATSDPRSGRTYNEQFF

D gene: NA
V gene: TRBV6-1
clone size: many
J gene: TRBJ2-5
CDR3 DNA: TGTGCCAGCAGTGAGTTGGCGACCCAGTACTTC
CDR3 protein: CASSELATQYF

D gene: NA
V gene: TRBV11-2
clone size: many
J gene: TRBJ2-7
CDR3 DNA: TGTGCCAGCAGGACGGTGGCCTACGAGCAGTACTTC
CDR3 protein: CASRTVAYEQYF

D gene: TRBD2
V gene: TRBV10-3
clone size: many
J gene: TRBJ2-1
CDR3 DNA: TGTGCCATCAGTACTAGCGGGAGCTACAATGAGCAGTTCTTC
CDR3 protein: CAISTSGSYNEQFF

D gene: NA
V gene: TRBV2
clone size: many
J gene: TRBJ1-4
CDR3 DNA: TGTGCCAGCAGGAGGGACGTCAATGAAAAACTGTTTTTT
CDR3 protein: CASRRDVNEKLFF

D gene: TRBD2
V gene: TRBV20-1
clone size: many
J gene: TRBJ2-3
CDR3 DNA: TGCAGTGCTGTCCCCCCTAGCGGGAGGAGGGGGTCAGGGTTAGCAGATACGCAGTATTTT
CDR3 protein: CSAVPPSGRRGSGLADTQYF

D gene: TRBD1
V gene: TRBV3-1
clone size: NA
J gene: TRBJ1-5
CDR3 DNA: TGTGCCAGCAGCCCCTGGGGACAGGGGAGCAATCAGCCCCAGCATTTT
CDR3 protein: CASSPWGQGSNQPQHF

D gene: NA
V gene: TRBV19
clone size: NA
J gene: TRBJ1-3
CDR3 DNA: TGTGCCAGTAGTCTCGACCGGGGCCCGGGAAACACCATATATTTT
CDR3 protein: CASSLDRGPGNTIYF

D gene: NA
V gene: TRBV18
clone size: many
J gene: TRBJ2-3
CDR3 DNA: TGTGCCAGCTCACCAGGGCAGCAGGTGCAGTATTTT
CDR3 protein: CASSPGQQVQYF

D gene: NA
V gene: TRBV24-1
clone size: NA
J gene: TRBJ1-5
CDR3 DNA: TGTGCCACCAGTGATGGTGGCGACGGGGAGCAGCCCCAGCATTTT
CDR3 protein: CATSDGGDGEQPQHF

D gene: NA
V gene: TRBV4-1
clone size: many
J gene: TRBJ1-1
CDR3 DNA: TGCGCCAGCAGCCGGGGGGAATTAGGCACTGAAGCTTTCTTT
CDR3 protein: CASSRGELGTEAFF

D gene: NA
V gene: TRBV27
clone size: many
J gene: TRBJ2-2
CDR3 DNA: TGTGCCAGCAGTTTACAGAACACGAACACCGGGGAGCTGTTTTTT
CDR3 protein: CASSLQNTNTGELFF

D gene: NA
V gene: TRBV12-3/TRBV12-4
clone size: few
J gene: TRBJ1-5
CDR3 DNA: TGTGCCAGCAGTTCGGTTGGGTATCAGCATTTT
CDR3 protein: CASSSVGYQHF

D gene: NA
V gene: TRBV14
clone size: many
J gene: TRBJ2-3
CDR3 DNA: TGTGCCAGCAGCCAAGGCTTTTACACAGATACGCAGTATTTT
CDR3 protein: CASSQGFYTDTQYF

D gene: TRBD1
V gene: TRBV27
clone size: many
J gene: TRBJ1-2
CDR3 DNA: TGTGCCAGCAGTTTGACAGGGAATAGTTACTATGGCTACACCTTC
CDR3 protein: CASSLTGNSYYGYTF

D gene: NA
V gene: TRBV9
clone size: many
J gene: TRBJ2-7
CDR3 DNA: TGTGCCAGCAGCGTAGTAGCGACTTCAGGCGAGCAGTACTTC
CDR3 protein: CASSVVATSGEQYF

D gene: TRBD2
V gene: TRBV6-2/TRBV6-3
clone size: NA
J gene: TRBJ2-1
CDR3 DNA: TGTGCCAGCGGAGCGGGAGGGCCAGGTGAGCAGTTCTTC
CDR3 protein: CASGAGGPGEQFF

D gene: TRBD1
V gene: TRBV7-9
clone size: many
J gene: TRBJ2-1
CDR3 DNA: TGTGCCAGCAGGGAACAGGGGGCTCTTTTGGATGAGCAGTTCTTC
CDR3 protein: CASREQGALLDEQFF

D gene: TRBD1
V gene: TRBV7-2
clone size: few
J gene: TRBJ2-7
CDR3 DNA: TGTGCCAGCAGCCGAAACCCAACAGGGGCGATAACCTACGAGCAGTACTTC
CDR3 protein: CASSRNPTGAITYEQYF

D gene: NA
V gene: TRBV6-1
clone size: many
J gene: TRBJ1-5
CDR3 DNA: TGTGCCAGCAGGGGCATGGAAGTCCTTCAGATGCCCCAGCATTTT
CDR3 protein: CASRGMEVLQMPQHF

D gene: NA
V gene: TRBV6-4
clone size: NA
J gene: TRBJ1-1
CDR3 DNA: TGTGCCAGCAGTGCTGACGCTTCGGGGGAAACTTTCTTT
CDR3 protein: CASSADASGETFF

D gene: NA
V gene: TRBV12-5
clone size: many
J gene: TRBJ1-5
CDR3 DNA: TGTGCTAGTGGTCGATACCTGGGGGGCGGGCAGCCCCAGCATTTT
CDR3 protein: CASGRYLGGGQPQHF

D gene: NA
V gene: TRBV5-5
clone size: many
J gene: TRBJ1-5
CDR3 DNA: TGTGCCAGCAGGGCAGGGTTTAGCAATCAGCCCCAGCATTTT
CDR3 protein: CASRAGFSNQPQHF

D gene: NA
V gene: TRBV19
clone size: NA
J gene: TRBJ1-1
CDR3 DNA: TGTGCCAGTAGGCCTGGGGTTATGAACACTGAAGCTTTCTTT
CDR3 protein: CASRPGVMNTEAFF

D gene: TRBD2
V gene: TRBV19
clone size: NA
J gene: TRBJ2-5
CDR3 DNA: TGTGCCAGTAGTACCTTCCCTCTAGCGGGACGGGAGACCCAGTACTTC
CDR3 protein: CASSTFPLAGRETQYF

D gene: TRBD2
V gene: TRBV19
clone size: few
J gene: TRBJ2-7
CDR3 DNA: TGTGCCAGTAGTAGACGGACTAGCGGGAGTTCCTACGAGCAGTACTTC
CDR3 protein: CASSRRTSGSSYEQYF

D gene: NA
V gene: TRBV30
clone size: many
J gene: TRBJ1-1
CDR3 DNA: TGTGCCTGGAGTGTATGGGATGAAGCTTTCTTT
CDR3 protein: CAWSVWDEAFF

D gene: NA
V gene: TRBV13
clone size: NA
J gene: TRBJ1-3
CDR3 DNA: TGTGCCAGCAGCTCCAACCGTTTACCGGCGTCGAACACCATATATTTT
CDR3 protein: CASSSNRLPASNTIYF

D gene: TRBD2
V gene: TRBV7-7
clone size: many
J gene: TRBJ2-1
CDR3 DNA: TGTGCTAGCAGCTTATCTTGGCGGGGGAATGAGCAGTTCTTC
CDR3 protein: CASSLSWRGNEQFF

D gene: NA
V gene: TRBV7-9
clone size: NA
J gene: TRBJ2-7
CDR3 DNA: TGTGCCAGCAGCTCGACAAGGAGCTCCTACGAGCAGTACTTC
CDR3 protein: CASSSTRSSYEQYF

D gene: TRBD2
V gene: TRBV7-9
clone size: many
J gene: TRBJ2-3
CDR3 DNA: TGTGCCAGCAGCTTGAGCGGGAGCTCAGATACGCAGTATTTT
CDR3 protein: CASSLSGSSDTQYF

D gene: NA
V gene: TRBV3-1
clone size: few
J gene: TRBJ2-1
CDR3 DNA: TGTGCCAGCAGCCAAGGGCTAGGGGATGAGCAGTTCTTC
CDR3 protein: CASSQGLGDEQFF

D gene: NA
V gene: TRBV12-3/TRBV12-4
clone size: many
J gene: TRBJ2-3
CDR3 DNA: TGTGCCAGCAGTCCTGGACTGGTCCTCAACACAGATACGCAGTATTTT
CDR3 protein: CASSPGLVLNTDTQYF

D gene: TRBD2
V gene: TRBV12-3/TRBV12-4
clone size: few
J gene: TRBJ2-1
CDR3 DNA: TGTGCCAGCAGTTTCTATCCGGGACTAGCGGGAGTGTATGAGCAGTTCTTC
CDR3 protein: CASSFYPGLAGVYEQFF

D gene: NA
V gene: TRBV6-1
clone size: few
J gene: TRBJ2-3
CDR3 DNA: TGTGCCAGCAGTGAAAAAGCGGGCACTAGCACAGATACGCAGTATTTT
CDR3 protein: CASSEKAGTSTDTQYF

D gene: NA
V gene: TRBV11-2
clone size: few
J gene: TRBJ2-7
CDR3 DNA: TGTGCCAGCAGCTACACGGAGTACGAGCAGTACTTC
CDR3 protein: CASSYTEYEQYF

D gene: NA
V gene: TRBV7-3
clone size: few
J gene: TRBJ2-6
CDR3 DNA: TGTGCCAGCAGCTTAACGGGACTGAGCTCTGGGGCCAACGTCCTGACTTTC
CDR3 protein: CASSLTGLSSGANVLTF

D gene: TRBD1
V gene: TRBV6-5
clone size: NA
J gene: TRBJ2-7
CDR3 DNA: TGTGCCAGCAGTTACGAGGACAGGCTTTCCTACGAGCAGTACTTC
CDR3 protein: CASSYEDRLSYEQYF

D gene: NA
V gene: TRBV7-2
clone size: NA
J gene: TRBJ2-4
CDR3 DNA: TGTGCCAGCAGCTCGGGGCTCCCCACTAGTCAGTACTTC
CDR3 protein: CASSSGLPTSQYF

D gene: NA
V gene: TRBV11-3
clone size: many
J gene: TRBJ1-1
CDR3 DNA: TGTGCCAGCAGCTTCCTAGGAACTGAAGCTTTCTTT
CDR3 protein: CASSFLGTEAFF

D gene: TRBD2
V gene: TRBV30
clone size: many
J gene: TRBJ2-3
CDR3 DNA: TGTGCCTATAAACGACTAGCGGGAGCGAGAGATACGCAGTATTTT
CDR3 protein: CAYKRLAGARDTQYF

D gene: NA
V gene: TRBV7-3
clone size: NA
J gene: TRBJ1-1
CDR3 DNA: TGTGCCAGCAGTCAGGGGCTCGGCGGCAGTGAAGCTTTCTTT
CDR3 protein: CASSQGLGGSEAFF

D gene: TRBD2
V gene: TRBV10-3
clone size: many
J gene: TRBJ2-5
CDR3 DNA: TGTGCCATCAGTGAAGCGACTAGCGGCCAAGAGACCCAGTACTTC
CDR3 protein: CAISEATSGQETQYF

D gene: TRBD1
V gene: TRBV25-1
clone size: few
J gene: TRBJ1-2
CDR3 DNA: TGTGCCAGCAGTGGCAGCGGGACAGGGCTCTATGGCTACACCTTC
CDR3 protein: CASSGSGTGLYGYTF

D gene: TRBD2
V gene: TRBV11-3
clone size: many
J gene: TRBJ2-1
CDR3 DNA: TGTGCCAGCAGCCGCGGGAGCTCCTACAATGAGCAGTTCTTC
CDR3 protein: CASSRGSSYNEQFF

D gene: NA
V gene: TRBV3-1
clone size: many
J gene: TRBJ1-5
CDR3 DNA: TGTGCCAGCAGCCTGCTTAATCAGCCCCAGCATTTT
CDR3 protein: CASSLLNQPQHF

D gene: NA
V gene: TRBV5-8
clone size: many
J gene: TRBJ1-1
CDR3 DNA: TGTGCCAGCAGCTTGGCCGGGTGGTATAACACTGAAGCTTTCTTT
CDR3 protein: CASSLAGWYNTEAFF

D gene: NA
V gene: TRBV6-1
clone size: many
J gene: TRBJ1-2
CDR3 DNA: TGTGCCAGCACCTTACGGGGAGATGGCTACACCTTC
CDR3 protein: CASTLRGDGYTF

D gene: TRBD1
V gene: TRBV4-1
clone size: once
J gene: TRBJ1-2
CDR3 DNA: TGCGCCAGCAGCCAAGGGACAGGGGCTCTTGGCTACACCTTC
CDR3 protein: CASSQGTGALGYTF